The clone carrying this T cell receptor beta chain was counted once. Germline and junction disagree at one end, which may indicate a read error. The data originate from a study of CD8 T cells in Susac syndrome. Random hexamers were used to reverse transcribe the RNA input (roughly 0.5 to 1 ug). immunoSEQ multiplex PCR amplified TCR beta CDR3 across 54 Vbeta, 13 Jbeta. TCRdb passed the immunoSEQ multiplex PCR reads through MiXCR, listing each CDR3 protein once. This sample has about 200,000 distinct CDR3 sequences, with roughly 94% found just once. Sequencing of TCR beta drew on CD8+ and CD4+ T cells from blood. Negative magnetic isolation gave CD8+ and CD4+ cells; FACS enriched CD8+ TEMRA. CDR1 and CDR2 from the germline V gene are SGDLS and YYNGEE. This CDR3 comprises 15 residues.

This TCR came from a human donor in good health. Sequencing used CD4+ T cells from PBMCs. The chain recombines TRBV9 with TRBJ2-1; 9 bases align to TRBD2. The CDR3 DNA reads TGTGCCAGCAGCGTAGTGGGGACTAGCTACGATGAGCAGTTCTTC. This gives the protein CASSVVGTSYDEQFF.